This T cell receptor beta chain appears in the sequencing data of a study of blood T cells in healthy people across ages (dated by TCRdb to the mid-2010s). For context, the study as a whole: In model experiments, roughly one uniquely barcoded TCR beta cDNA molecule per two T cells was captured by template switching. Donors were grouped into four age groups: young (average 16 years), middle-aged (39), aged (about 60) and long-lived (just over 80). To avoid experimental bias, donors of different ages were randomly spread across the sequencing lanes. Using deep sequencing normalized with unique cDNA molecular identifiers, the study measured how TCR beta repertoire diversity changes with age. The study analyzed two additional independent replicas of 1 million unique cDNA reads from the same blood draw for two donors, one aged 18 to 30 and one aged 80 or older.

Overall study results and their limits: Compared with the aged group, more naive CD4+ T cells, fewer expanded clones and increased TCR diversity were shown by the long-lived group, suggesting age selection. Observed TCR beta diversity per million T cells fell roughly linearly with age, and a significant reduction was already apparent by age roughly 40. Bulk unsorted PBMC profiling prevented conclusive comparison of naive and antigen-experienced compartments. The CMV infection status of donors was not known, potentially confounding age-related changes in expanded clonotypes. A strong correlation was found between observed TCR beta diversity and the percentage of naive T cells measured by flow cytometry. Estimates of total diversity from one million sequenced T cells were regarded as lower bounds and underestimates.

This clonotype turned up a few times. The clone's antigen remains unknown. Base qualities were left out, and no much larger clone turns up one base away. Library preparation used 5' RACE. Sequenced on an Illumina HiSeq 2500. A second PCR of 7 to 11 cycles was run with a J-beta primer mix and a sample-barcoded 5' primer. A unique molecular identifier was introduced onto each TCR beta cDNA molecule by a template-switch 5' adaptor carrying 12 random nucleotides. Each sample yielded at least 2.5 million CDR3-containing paired-end reads. All of the RNA was converted into first-strand cDNA using the Mint cDNA synthesis kit, with a TRBC-specific oligonucleotide serving as the primer. Following uracil-DNA glycosylase treatment, all cDNA underwent a first 18-cycle PCR with the universal primers M1SS and BC2_uni_R. On the study's bioinformatics: For normalization, 1 million high-quality reads were randomly selected from each sample, with every read carrying a distinct molecular identifier. Instead of being binned into consensus sequences, reads with shared molecular identifiers were discarded. MiTCR, set to a Q25 quality threshold and the strictest error-elimination algorithm, was used for CDR3 identification, clonotype clustering and error correction. Lower-bound total TCR beta diversity was estimated with a nonparametric unseen species model using Euler transformation. Clones were called with MiXCR by TCRdb after fastp trimmed the public reads at Q25, and only in-frame beta chains were retained. CDR3 protein duplicates are merged, each entry listing the most common genes and DNA. The V and J calls reflect TCRdb's pipeline rather than the authors' work. This sample holds about 1.6 million distinct CDR3 sequences; about 35% were observed only once. Around 11% of the sample lies in the top ten.

Systemically healthy Caucasian individuals from Russia, 35 to 40 in total and aged about 6 to 100 years, were included as donors. Around 10 milliliters of peripheral blood were drawn from each donor into EDTA-treated Vacutainer tubes. Ficoll-Paque density-gradient centrifugation was used to isolate PBMCs, with at least 7 million obtained per sample. Total RNA, at least 6 micrograms per sample, was extracted from PBMCs with Trizol reagent. Naive CD45RAhigh/CD27high T cell percentages were measured by flow cytometry on a PBMC aliquot from every donor. V is cut by 4 bases and J by 1 base, and the space between the germline ends is 13 bases. The CDR3 goes from the cysteine to the phenylalanine over 15 residues. Kept here is only the CDR3 DNA, which spans 45 bases and is read in frame from base 1.

The material sequenced was blood. The chain couples TRBV12-3 or TRBV12-4 to TRBJ1-1; matching of 5 bases hints at TRBD1 as the D gene. The receptor's source is a woman between 25 and 40 years old in good health. CDR3 region: CASSSPGRGNTEAFF. The nucleotide sequence is TGTGCCAGCAGTTCTCCTGGAAGGGGGAACACTGAAGCTTTCTTT.